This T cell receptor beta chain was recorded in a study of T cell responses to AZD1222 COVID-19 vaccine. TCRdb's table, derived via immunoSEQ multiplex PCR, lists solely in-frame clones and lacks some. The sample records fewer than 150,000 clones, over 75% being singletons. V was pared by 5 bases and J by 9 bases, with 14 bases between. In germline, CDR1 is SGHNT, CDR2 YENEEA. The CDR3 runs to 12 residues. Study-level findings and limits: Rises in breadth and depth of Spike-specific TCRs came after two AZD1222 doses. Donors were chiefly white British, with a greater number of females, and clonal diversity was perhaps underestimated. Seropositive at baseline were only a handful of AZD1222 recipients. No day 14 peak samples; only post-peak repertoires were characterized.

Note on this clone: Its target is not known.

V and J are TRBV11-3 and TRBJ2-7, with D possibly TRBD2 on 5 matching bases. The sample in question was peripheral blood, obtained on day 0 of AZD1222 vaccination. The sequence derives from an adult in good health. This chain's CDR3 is CASSAGGWSQYF. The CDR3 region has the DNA TGTGCCAGCAGCGCTGGAGGTTGGTCGCAGTACTTC.